The clone carrying this TCR beta chain turned up a few times. Other DNA sequences in this specimen translate into the identical CDR3. This CDR3 has 14 amino acids. Germline CDR1 is MNHEY and CDR2 is SMNVEV (reference sequence). Trimming took 2 bases from V and 3 from J; bases not matched to a gene: 3. This entry comes from a study of blood T cell repertoires in COVID-19. The overall study: Donors in the United States, Italy and Spain gave samples during acute or convalescent COVID-19. In each case, the material was cDNA or gDNA derived from T cells, B-cell-depleted T cells, or PBMCs.

Source study methods: Estimation of nucleated cell counts was performed using reference gene primer amplification. Assay: immunoSEQ multiplex PCR; the TCRdb copy retains only in-frame clones and omits some. That table supplies the V and J calls and clone size; D and trimming were determined from the DNA. The table lists 240,000 or so clones, around 84% of them singletons. This receptor was obtained from a woman between 18 and 30 years old with acute or convalescent COVID-19. The chain is built from TRBV27 and TRBJ2-7; 8 bases line up with TRBD2. Sequencing input: peripheral blood. The CDR3 nucleotides are TGTGCCAGCAGTTTAGGGCTAGCGGGCTACGAGCAGTACTTC. Translating gives CASSLGLAGYEQYF.